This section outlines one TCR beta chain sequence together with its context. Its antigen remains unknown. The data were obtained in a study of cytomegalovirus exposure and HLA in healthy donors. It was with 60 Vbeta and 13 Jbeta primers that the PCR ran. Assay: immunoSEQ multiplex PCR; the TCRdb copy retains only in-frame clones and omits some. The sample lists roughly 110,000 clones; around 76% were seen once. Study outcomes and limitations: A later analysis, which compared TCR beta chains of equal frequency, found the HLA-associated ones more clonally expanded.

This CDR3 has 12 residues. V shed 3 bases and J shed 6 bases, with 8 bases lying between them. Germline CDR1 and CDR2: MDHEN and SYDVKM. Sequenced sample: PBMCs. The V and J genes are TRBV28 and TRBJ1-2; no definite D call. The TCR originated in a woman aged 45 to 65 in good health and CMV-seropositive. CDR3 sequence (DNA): TGTGCCAGCAGTTTGGCGGCCGATGGCTACACCTTC. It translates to CASSLAADGYTF.